This TCR beta chain was recovered during a study of T cell responses to AZD1222 COVID-19 vaccine. Study results and limitations: Possibly, clonal diversity was underestimated; donors were largely white British and included more females.

Sequencing was performed with immunoSEQ multiplex PCR; in TCRdb, only in-frame clones are kept and a portion is missing. The sample gives fewer than 120,000 clones, about 90% of which show up once; roughly 15% is in the top ten. Trimming removed 4 bases from V and 2 bases from J; junction bases left unmatched: 5. There are 16 residues in the CDR3. Germline CDR1 and CDR2: KGHDR and SFDVKD. This clone was found a few times. As yet, its antigen is unknown. This TCR came from an adult who received the AZD1222 COVID-19 vaccine. Here the sequenced sample was peripheral blood, taken 28 days after the second AZD1222 dose. The chain recombines TRBV24-1 with TRBJ2-3; TRBD1 matches 10 bases. CDR3 in DNA: TGTGCCACCAGTGACCATGGGACAGGGGACACAGATACGCAGTATTTT. Its translation is CATSDHGTGDTDTQYF.